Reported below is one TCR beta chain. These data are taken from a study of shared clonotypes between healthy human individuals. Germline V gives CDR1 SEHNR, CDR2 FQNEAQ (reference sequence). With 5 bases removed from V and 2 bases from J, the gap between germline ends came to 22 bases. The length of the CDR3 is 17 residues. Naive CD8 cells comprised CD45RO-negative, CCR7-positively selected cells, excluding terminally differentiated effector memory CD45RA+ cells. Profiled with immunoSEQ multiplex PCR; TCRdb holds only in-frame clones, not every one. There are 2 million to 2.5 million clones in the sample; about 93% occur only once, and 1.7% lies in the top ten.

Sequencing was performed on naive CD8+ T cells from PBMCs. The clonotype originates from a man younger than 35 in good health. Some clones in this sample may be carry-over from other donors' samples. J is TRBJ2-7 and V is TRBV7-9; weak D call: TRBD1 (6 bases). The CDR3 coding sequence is TGTGCCAGCAGCGCAGGGTCGTGGGGGACAAATACCTACGAGCAGTACTTC. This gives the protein CASSAGSWGTNTYEQYF.